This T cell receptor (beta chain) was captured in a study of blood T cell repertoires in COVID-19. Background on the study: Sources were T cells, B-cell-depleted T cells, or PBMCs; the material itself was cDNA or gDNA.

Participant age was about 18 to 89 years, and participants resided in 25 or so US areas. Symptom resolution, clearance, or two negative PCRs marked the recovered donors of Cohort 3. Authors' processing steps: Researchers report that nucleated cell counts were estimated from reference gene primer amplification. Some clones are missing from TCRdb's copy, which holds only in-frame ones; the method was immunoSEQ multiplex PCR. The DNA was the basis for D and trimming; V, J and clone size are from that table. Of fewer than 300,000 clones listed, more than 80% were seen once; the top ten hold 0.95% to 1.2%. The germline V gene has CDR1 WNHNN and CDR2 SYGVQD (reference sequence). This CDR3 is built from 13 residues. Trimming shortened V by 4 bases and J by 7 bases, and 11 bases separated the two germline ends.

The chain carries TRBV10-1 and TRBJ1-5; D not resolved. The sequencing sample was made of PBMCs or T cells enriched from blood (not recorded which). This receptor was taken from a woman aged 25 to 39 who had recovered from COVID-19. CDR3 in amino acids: CASSGGEGQPQHF. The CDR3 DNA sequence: TGCGCCAGCAGTGGCGGGGAAGGGCAGCCCCAGCATTTT.